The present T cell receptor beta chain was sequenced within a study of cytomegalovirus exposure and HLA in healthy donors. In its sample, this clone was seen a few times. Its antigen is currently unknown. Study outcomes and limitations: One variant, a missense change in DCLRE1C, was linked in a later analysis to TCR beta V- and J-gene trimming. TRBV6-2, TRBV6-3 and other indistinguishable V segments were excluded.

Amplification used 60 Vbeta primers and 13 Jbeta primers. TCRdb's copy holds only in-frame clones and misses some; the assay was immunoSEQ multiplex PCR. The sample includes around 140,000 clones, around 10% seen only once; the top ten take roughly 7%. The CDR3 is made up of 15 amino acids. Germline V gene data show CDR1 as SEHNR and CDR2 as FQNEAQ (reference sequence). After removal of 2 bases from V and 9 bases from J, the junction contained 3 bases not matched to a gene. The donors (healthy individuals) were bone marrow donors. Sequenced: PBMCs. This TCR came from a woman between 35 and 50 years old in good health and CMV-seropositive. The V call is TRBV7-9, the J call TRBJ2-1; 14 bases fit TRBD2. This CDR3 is CASSLQGLAGVEQFF. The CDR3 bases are TGTGCCAGCAGCTTACAGGGACTAGCGGGGGTTGAGCAGTTCTTC. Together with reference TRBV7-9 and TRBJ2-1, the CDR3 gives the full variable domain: DTGVSQNPRHKITKRGQNVTFRCDPISEHNRLYWYRQTLGQGPEFLTYFQNEAQLEKSRLLSDRFSAERPKGSFSTLEIQRTEQGDSAMYLCASSLQGLAGVEQFFGPGTRLTVL.